These T cell receptor beta chains were read from a single sample in a study of regulatory T cells in long-lasting Graves disease. MiXCR, applied by TCRdb to the multiplex PCR reads, yields one record per CDR3 protein. The sample contains a few hundred thousand distinct CDR3 sequences, 21% of which appear only once. The input for sequencing was peripheral blood mononuclear cells (PBMCs), taken when the disease was refractory, from a patient treated with antithyroid drugs. The receptors were sampled from a female donor with Graves disease. Both conserved end residues are part of each CDR3. The listing skips clone size in some rows; elsewhere it reads once, few, many or a size class.

V	J	size	CDR3
TRBV5-1	TRBJ1-1	few	CASSLASFDTEAFF
TRBV5-6	TRBJ2-7	many	CASSRPGYEQYF
TRBV7-2	TRBJ2-7	once	CASSPTGLAVAYEQYF
TRBV15	TRBJ2-7	many	CATSPTGAVGEQYF
TRBV7-6	TRBJ2-7	.	CASSSGLPDEQYF
TRBV5-5	TRBJ2-7	.	CASSLYQRDTAYEQYF
TRBV7-2	TRBJ2-7	few	CASSRTSGRDYEQYF
TRBV10-3	TRBJ2-1	.	CAISGGLTSREQFF
TRBV28	TRBJ2-7	many	CASGRGAGALEAYEQYF
TRBV2	TRBJ2-7	many	CASERENFYEQYF
TRBV12-3/TRBV12-4	TRBJ2-5	.	CASSLVCPKTQYF
TRBV28	TRBJ1-4	many	CASALSDGSTNEKLFF
TRBV20-1	TRBJ2-7	few	CSATTSSDEQYF
TRBV20-1	TRBJ1-1	few	CSARDSRLVGMNTEAFF